This T cell receptor beta chain is drawn from a study of breast tumors, draining lymph nodes, adjacent tissues. Study-level points and caveats: Tumor TCR diversity was below lymph nodes but above nontumor tissue. Most tumor T cells seemingly derive from lymph node, then expand in tumor.

TCRdb independently ran MiXCR on the multiplex PCR reads; one entry per CDR3 protein. The sample has approximately 130,000 distinct CDR3 sequences, roughly 20% seen once. In its sample, this clonotype was seen many times. As yet, its antigen is unknown. CDR3 length: 14 amino acids. CDR1 and CDR2 from the germline V gene are SNHLY and FYNNEI. The V segment lost 5 bases and the J segment 7 bases; nucleotides outside the gene matches: 5. The lymph nodes were axillary draining lymph nodes from breast cancer patients. Specimen: axillary lymph node tissue. The V call is TRBV2, the J call TRBJ2-2; TRBD1 matches at 9 bases. This TCR was sampled from a female donor with breast cancer. Some clones in this sample may be carry-over from other donors' samples. The CDR3 protein is CASSSDRGSGELFF. DNA of the CDR3: TGTGCCAGCAGTTCGGACAGGGGAAGCGGGGAGCTGTTTTTT.